These 27 T cell receptor beta chains came from one sample sequenced in a study of blood T cells in healthy people across ages. A J-beta primer mix and a sample-barcoded 5' primer were used in a second PCR of about 6 to 12 cycles. TCRdb re-called the 5' RACE reads with MiXCR, one entry per CDR3 protein. The sample holds about 1.8 million distinct CDR3 sequences, 49% seen once. Sequencing used blood. The receptors were gathered from a woman aged 35 to 49 in good health.

This clonotype showed up just a few times. The chain links TRBV12-3 or TRBV12-4 to TRBJ2-1; D is unresolved. V lost 3 bases, J lost 9 bases, and 12 bases lay in between. The CDR3 is 13 amino acids. CDR3 sequence: CASSLGRLGEQFF. CDR3 sequence (DNA): TGTGCCAGCAGTTTGGGCAGGCTGGGTGAGCAGTTCTTC.

This clonotype appeared a few times. The chain uses TRBV12-3 or TRBV12-4 and TRBJ2-5; maybe TRBD1 (6 bases). V lost 10 bases, J lost 1 base, and 10 bases lay in between. This CDR3 has 12 amino acids. Here the CDR3 DNA reads TGTGCCACCCAGGGGCTCCAAGAGACCCAGTACTTC. It specifies CATQGLQETQYF.

This clonotype was seen only a few times. V is TRBV7-6 and J is TRBJ2-5; D gene ambiguous. Germline CDR1 SGHVS, CDR2 FNYEAQ. This CDR3 is built from 13 residues. Trimming took off 5 bases at V and 1 base at J, with 8 bases between the two ends. The CDR3 here is CASSQARQETQYF. CDR3 in DNA: TGTGCCAGCAGCCAAGCGCGCCAAGAGACCCAGTACTTC.

The chain employs TRBV6-6 and TRBJ2-4; D may be TRBD1 (5 bases). This CDR3 has 17 residues. V lost 7 bases to trimming and J lost 1 base, with 20 bases between them. Germline CDR1 and CDR2: MNHNY and SVGAGI (reference sequence). In DNA form, the CDR3 reads TGTGCCAGCACCAATCAGGGATCCGTGGTCGCCAAAAACATTCAGTACTTC. It encodes CASTNQGSVVAKNIQYF.

This clonotype was observed a few times. CDR3 residues: CSAGGTVIDQETQYF. The CDR3 DNA reads TGCAGCGCTGGAGGGACAGTTATAGACCAAGAGACCCAGTACTTC. The V call is TRBV29-1, the J call TRBJ2-5; D is perhaps TRBD1 (7 bases). CDR1 is SQVTM, CDR2 ANQGSEA, per germline. Trimming removed 7 bases from V and 0 bases from J, with 18 bases in between. CDR3 length equals 15 residues.

This clonotype turned up a few times. This chain joins TRBV4-3 and TRBJ2-3; D is possibly TRBD2 (5 bases). In germline, CDR1 is LGHNA, CDR2 YSLEER. CDR3 size: 14 residues. Trimming stripped 3 bases from V and 2 bases from J, with 9 bases between. The CDR3 region has the DNA TGCGCCAGCAGCCACTTTCGGGACACAGATACGCAGTATTTT. The encoded protein is CASSHFRDTDTQYF.

The genes are TRBV10-1 and TRBJ2-6, with D uncertain. Trimming left V 3 bases short and J 0 bases short, with 6 bases between. Germline CDR1 and CDR2: WNHNN and SYGVQD (reference sequence). The CDR3 spans 15 residues. The CDR3 protein is CASSDQGSGANVLTF. The CDR3 DNA sequence: TGCGCCAGCAGTGATCAAGGCTCTGGGGCCAACGTCCTGACTTTC.

The V call is TRBV4-1, the J call TRBJ2-3; 9 positions agree with TRBD2. The V gene end was trimmed by 1 base and the J gene end by 1 base; junction bases not matched to a gene: 3. In germline, CDR1 is MGHRA, CDR2 YSYEKL. The length of the CDR3 is 16 residues. CDR3 DNA: TGCGCCAGCAGCCAAGGGACTAGCGCGGGCACAGATACGCAGTATTTT. Translating gives CASSQGTSAGTDTQYF.

The chain combines TRBV7-8 with TRBJ2-5; D could derive from TRBD1 or TRBD2 (5 bases each). From germline, CDR1 is SGHVS and CDR2 FQNEAQ. Trimming shortened V by 4 bases and J by 1 base, and 16 bases separated the two germline ends. The CDR3 has 16 amino acids. The DNA of the CDR3 is TGTGCCAGCAGCTACACCAGCCGGGACCTCCAAGAGACCCAGTACTTC. Protein sequence: CASSYTSRDLQETQYF.

This rearrangement joins TRBV10-1 to TRBJ2-2; the match to TRBD1 covers 9 bases. This CDR3 spans 16 amino acids. Germline CDR1 is WNHNN and CDR2 is SYGVQD (reference sequence). With V trimmed by 5 bases and J by 1 base, 5 bases remained unmatched. The CDR3 nucleotides read TGCGCCAGCAGTCTAACGGGACAGGGGAACACCGGGGAGCTGTTTTTT. Translating gives CASSLTGQGNTGELFF.

This clonotype was seen many times. V is TRBV12-3 or TRBV12-4 and J is TRBJ2-5, with TRBD1 matching 8 bases. The ends lost 6 bases at V and 5 bases at J; junction bases unmatched: 5. The CDR3 sequence is 13 residues long. CDR3 coding DNA: TGTGCCAGCAGCCGGGACAGGAGGGAGACCCAGTACTTC. Translating gives CASSRDRRETQYF.

The chain carries TRBV2 and TRBJ1-2; 7 nucleotides line up with TRBD1. The CDR3 covers 14 residues. The germline V gene encodes CDR1 SNHLY and CDR2 FYNNEI. V gave up 3 bases and J gave up 6 bases; unmatched junction bases: 7. CDR3 DNA: TGTGCCAGCAGTGACCAGGGGACAGAGAATGGCTACACCTTC. As protein: CASSDQGTENGYTF.

CDR3 sequence (DNA): TGCAGTGCTAAGGCCGGGCGGGGCACAGATACGCAGTATTTT. The encoded protein is CSAKAGRGTDTQYF. V gene TRBV20-1 combines with J gene TRBJ2-3; D is perhaps TRBD2 (5 bases). The CDR3 consists of 14 residues. Germline CDR1 DFQATT, CDR2 SNEGSKA (reference sequence). The V gene lost 4 bases and the J gene lost 1 base, with 12 bases spanning the gap.

This clonotype occurred a few times. The V call is TRBV14, the J call TRBJ2-7; no reliable D call. The ends were cut back, 0 bases at V and 0 bases at J, with 9 bases in the middle. The CDR3 totals 15 residues. Germline lookup yields CDR1 SGHDN and CDR2 FVKESK. The CDR3 DNA sequence: TGTGCCAGCAGCCAAGATGGCACAGACTCCTACGAGCAGTACTTC. Its translation: CASSQDGTDSYEQYF.

V and J are TRBV21-1 and TRBJ1-2. TRBV21-1 constitutes a pseudogene. CDR3 length: 13 amino acids. The CDR3 loop reads CASRDLATHGYTF. As DNA, the CDR3 is TGTGCCAGCAGAGACTTGGCCACCCATGGCTACACCTTC.

Comment on this clonotype: At one end the junction does not follow the germline gene, possibly because of a read error. The chain couples TRBV7-3 to TRBJ2-3; D perhaps matches TRBD2 (6 bases). CDR1 and CDR2 from the germline V gene are SGHTA and FQGTGA. The CDR3 is 14 residues long. This CDR3 is CASSRGLPTDAQYF. CDR3 DNA: TGTGCCAGCAGCCGCGGACTACCCACAGATGCGCAGTATTTT.

The chain uses TRBV4-3 and TRBJ1-4, with 7 bases aligning to TRBD1. V was clipped by 1 base and J by 8 bases; unmatched bases: 10. This CDR3 comprises 16 residues. Looked up from germline, CDR1 is LGHNA and CDR2 is YSLEER. The CDR3 loop reads CASSQVIGQGGEKLFF. The CDR3 DNA reads TGCGCCAGCAGCCAAGTAATTGGCCAGGGGGGGGAAAAACTGTTTTTT.

The chain carries TRBV20-1 and TRBJ1-2; D gene unclear. The CDR3 consists of 19 residues. Trimming removed 2 bases at V and 6 bases at J, with 31 bases between. Germline lookup yields CDR1 DFQATT and CDR2 SNEGSKA (reference sequence). This CDR3 reads CSARPRTGVQPELRDGYTF. In DNA, the CDR3 is TGCAGTGCTAGACCGAGAACCGGGGTACAGCCAGAGTTGAGGGATGGCTACACCTTC.

The chain carries TRBV20-1 and TRBJ2-3, with D uncertain. The CDR3 is 14 amino acids. Germline CDR1 reads DFQATT; CDR2 reads SNEGSKA (reference sequence). V was pared by 0 bases and J by 0 bases, with 7 bases between. The CDR3 bases are TGCAGTGCTAGAGATAGGATTAGCACAGATACGCAGTATTTT. Translation: CSARDRISTDTQYF.

The V call is TRBV29-1, the J call TRBJ2-3, with 10 bases lining up with TRBD2. This CDR3 is 16 amino acids long. V gave up 3 bases and J gave up 4 bases; unmatched junction bases: 10. Germline values: CDR1 SQVTM, CDR2 ANQGSEA. The CDR3 sequence: CSVEAFPSGGADTQYF. The CDR3 bases are TGCAGCGTTGAGGCTTTTCCTAGCGGGGGCGCAGATACGCAGTATTTT.

V usage is TRBV4-2 and J usage is TRBJ2-1; D ambiguous. Between the trimmed V and J ends, which lost 0 bases and 0 bases, there was a span of 9 bases. Per the germline V gene, CDR1 is LGHNA and CDR2 is YNFKEQ. The CDR3 runs to 16 residues. The CDR3 DNA is TGTGCCAGCAGCCAAGAGCCCGGAAGCTCCTACAATGAGCAGTTCTTC. Its translation is CASSQEPGSSYNEQFF.

This clonotype has just one count. The chain joins TRBV6-5 to TRBJ2-3; no reliable D call. The CDR3 sequence is 13 residues long. Germline CDR1 is MNHEY and CDR2 is SVGAGI. The V gene lost 6 bases and the J gene lost 6 bases, with 13 bases spanning the gap. CDR3: CASSRGQADTQYF. The CDR3 nucleotides read TGTGCCAGCAGCCGTGGGCAGGCGGATACGCAGTATTTT.

CDR3 in amino acids: CASSVGSGNQPQHF. CDR3 sequence (DNA): TGTGCCAGCAGCGTCGGCAGTGGCAATCAGCCCCAGCATTTT. V and J are TRBV7-9 and TRBJ1-5; D is unresolved. CDR1 is SEHNR, CDR2 FQNEAQ, per germline (reference sequence). Trimming shortened V by 5 bases and J by 2 bases, and 10 bases separated the two germline ends. The CDR3 has 14 amino acids.

The table lists this clonotype with a few counts. The chain carries TRBV6-5 and TRBJ2-1; 9 nucleotides agree with TRBD1. J was trimmed by 7 bases and V by 6 bases; bases with no gene match: 13. The CDR3 sequence is 16 residues long. The germline V gene encodes CDR1 MNHEY and CDR2 SVGAGI. CDR3 bases: TGTGCCAGCAGCCCCCACCGGGACAGGGTAGCAAATGAGCAGTTCTTC. This sequence encodes CASSPHRDRVANEQFF.

The gene calls are TRBV24-1 and TRBJ2-5; D is tentatively TRBD1 or TRBD2 (5 bases each). Trimming stripped 2 bases from V and 5 bases from J, with 8 bases between. The CDR3 contains 13 residues. Looked up from germline, CDR1 is KGHDR and CDR2 is SFDVKD. The CDR3 reads CATSDSGRETQYF. The CDR3 DNA follows: TGTGCCACCAGTGATTCGGGGCGGGAGACCCAGTACTTC.

This chain joins TRBV7-2 and TRBJ2-1; D is possibly TRBD1 (7 bases). This CDR3 is 16 amino acids long. Germline V gene data show CDR1 as SGHTA and CDR2 as FQGNSA. Trimming shortened V by 3 bases and J by 1 base, and 13 bases separated the two germline ends. This CDR3 is CASSFPGGYSYNEQFF. The CDR3 DNA reads as TGTGCCAGCAGCTTCCCAGGGGGGTATTCCTACAATGAGCAGTTCTTC.

The rearrangement links TRBV20-1 to TRBJ1-4; no definite D call. The germline V and J ends were trimmed by 0 bases and 4 bases, with 15 bases remaining between them. Germline-derived CDR1 and CDR2 are DFQATT and SNEGSKA (reference sequence). The CDR3 covers 16 residues. The CDR3 sequence: CSARDPRGPYNEKLFF. In DNA, the CDR3 is TGCAGTGCTAGAGATCCCCGTGGGCCCTATAATGAAAAACTGTTTTTT.